Sequencing of this T cell receptor beta chain was carried out in a study of T cells in Graves' hyperthyroidism and ophthalmopathy. In germline, CDR1 is DFQATT, CDR2 SNEGSKA (reference sequence). The CDR3 extends over 15 amino acids. J was trimmed by 5 bases and V by 3 bases; bases with no gene match: 5. Those patients with uncontrolled infection, other autoimmune disease, pregnancy or lactation were excluded. The table lists this clonotype with many counts. Researchers amplified the TCR beta CDR3 regions from RNA transcripts. First-round RT-PCR with HTBI primers amplified the TCR CDR3 region. TCRdb ran MiXCR on the multiplex PCR reads and lists one entry per CDR3 protein. This sample has about half a million distinct CDR3 sequences, with roughly 15% found just once.

The source material was blood. The chain joins TRBV20-1 to TRBJ2-5; TRBD2 aligns across 14 bases. The TCR was taken from a woman aged 25-40 years with Graves' ophthalmopathy. The DNA of the CDR3 is TGCAGTGCTAGGGGTCGACTAGCGGGAGGGGAGACCCAGTACTTC. Translating gives CSARGRLAGGETQYF.